This T cell receptor beta chain is from a study of blood T cell repertoires in COVID-19. Study details: The United States, Italy and Spain were the sources of the acute and convalescent COVID-19 samples. T cells, B-cell-depleted T cells, or PBMCs provided the cDNA or gDNA that served as material.

The authors' processing: For nucleated cells, counts were estimated from reference gene primer amplification. Clones were sequenced by immunoSEQ multiplex PCR, and TCRdb holds only the in-frame ones, with some missing. The DNA gave D and trimming, while V, J and clone size come from that table. Of some 120,000 clones detected, approximately 84% appear once; the ten largest clones hold 1.5% to 2%. The CDR3 length is 16 residues. Germline CDR1 is LNHDA and CDR2 is SQIVND (reference sequence). V was pared by 5 bases and J by 1 base, with 15 bases between. This clone was seen only once. The chain uses TRBV19 and TRBJ2-1, with D perhaps matching TRBD2 (5 bases). The sequence derives from a man in his 70s with acute or convalescent COVID-19. Sequencing used peripheral blood. The CDR3 nucleotides read TGTGCCAGTAGTGCTAGTAGTTCGGGGTCCTACAATGAGCAGTTCTTC. It yields the protein CASSASSSGSYNEQFF.